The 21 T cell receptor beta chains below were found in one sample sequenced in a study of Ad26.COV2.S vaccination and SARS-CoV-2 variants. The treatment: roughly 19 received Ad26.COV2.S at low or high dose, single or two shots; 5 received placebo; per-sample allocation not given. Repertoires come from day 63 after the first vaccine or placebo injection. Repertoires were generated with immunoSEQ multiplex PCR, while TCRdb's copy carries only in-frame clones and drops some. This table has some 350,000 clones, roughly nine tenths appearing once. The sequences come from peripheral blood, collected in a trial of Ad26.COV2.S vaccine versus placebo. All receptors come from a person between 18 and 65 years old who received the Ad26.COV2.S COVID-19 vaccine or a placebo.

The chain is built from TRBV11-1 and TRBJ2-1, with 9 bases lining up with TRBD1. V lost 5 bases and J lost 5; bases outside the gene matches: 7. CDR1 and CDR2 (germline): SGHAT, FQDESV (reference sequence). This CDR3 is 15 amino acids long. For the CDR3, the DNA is TGTGCCAGCAGCAGAGCCGGGACAGGGAACAATGAGCAGTTCTTC. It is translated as CASSRAGTGNNEQFF.

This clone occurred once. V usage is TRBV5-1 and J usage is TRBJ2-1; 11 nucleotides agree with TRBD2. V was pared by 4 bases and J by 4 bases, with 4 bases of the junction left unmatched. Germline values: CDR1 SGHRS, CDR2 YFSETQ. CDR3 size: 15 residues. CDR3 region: CASSISGGAYNEQFF. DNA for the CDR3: TGCGCCAGCAGCATTAGCGGGGGGGCGTACAATGAGCAGTTCTTC.

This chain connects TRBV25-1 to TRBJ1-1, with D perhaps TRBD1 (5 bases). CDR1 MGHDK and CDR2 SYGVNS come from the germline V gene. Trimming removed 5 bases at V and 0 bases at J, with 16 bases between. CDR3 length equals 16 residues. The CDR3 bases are TGTGCCAGCAGTTCTCCGCAGGGTCCGATGAACACTGAAGCTTTCTTT. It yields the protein CASSSPQGPMNTEAFF. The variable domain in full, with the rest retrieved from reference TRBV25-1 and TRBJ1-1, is EADIYQTPRYLVIGTGKKITLECSQTMGHDKMYWYQQDPGMELHLIHYSYGVNSTEKGDLSSESTVSRIRTEHFPLTLESARPSHTSQYLCASSSPQGPMNTEAFFGQGTRLTVV.

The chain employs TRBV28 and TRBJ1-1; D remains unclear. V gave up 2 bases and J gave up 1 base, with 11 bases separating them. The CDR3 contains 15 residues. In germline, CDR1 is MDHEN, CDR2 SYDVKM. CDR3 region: CASSLREQTNTEAFF. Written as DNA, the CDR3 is TGTGCCAGCAGTTTACGGGAACAAACGAACACTGAAGCTTTCTTT.

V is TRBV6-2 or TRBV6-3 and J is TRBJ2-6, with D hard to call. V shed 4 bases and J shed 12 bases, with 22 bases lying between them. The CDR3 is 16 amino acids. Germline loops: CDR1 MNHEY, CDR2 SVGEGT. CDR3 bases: TGTGCCAGCAGTTCCCCATGGATAAATCGGTGGCCCGTCCTGACTTTC. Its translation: CASSSPWINRWPVLTF.

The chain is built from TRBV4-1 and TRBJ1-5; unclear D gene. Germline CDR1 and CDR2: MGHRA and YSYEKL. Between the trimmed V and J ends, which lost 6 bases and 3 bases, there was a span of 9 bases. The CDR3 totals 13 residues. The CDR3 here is CASSPETNQPQHF. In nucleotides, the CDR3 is TGCGCCAGCAGTCCGGAGACCAATCAGCCCCAGCATTTT.

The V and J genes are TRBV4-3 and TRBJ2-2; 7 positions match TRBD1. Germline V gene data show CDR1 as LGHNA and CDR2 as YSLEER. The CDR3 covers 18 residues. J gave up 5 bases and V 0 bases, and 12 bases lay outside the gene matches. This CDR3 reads CASSQDGEGTGETGELFF. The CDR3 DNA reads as TGCGCCAGCAGCCAAGATGGTGAGGGTACAGGGGAGACCGGGGAGCTGTTTTTT.

Here the CDR3 DNA reads TGTGCCAGCAGTTTATTTTCCTTCGGGTCTGGGGCCAACGTCCTGACTTTC. Its translation is CASSLFSFGSGANVLTF. The genes are TRBV27 and TRBJ2-6; D gene ambiguous. The CDR3 covers 17 residues. Germline-derived CDR1 and CDR2 are MNHEY and SMNVEV (reference sequence). Trimming pared 1 base from V and 1 base from J, leaving 11 bases between.

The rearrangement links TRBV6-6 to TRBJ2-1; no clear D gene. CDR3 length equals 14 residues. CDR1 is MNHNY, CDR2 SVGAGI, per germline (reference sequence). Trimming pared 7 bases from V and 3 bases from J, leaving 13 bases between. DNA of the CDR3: TGTGCCAGCAAGGTATCTAGGGACTACAATGAGCAGTTCTTC. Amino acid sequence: CASKVSRDYNEQFF.

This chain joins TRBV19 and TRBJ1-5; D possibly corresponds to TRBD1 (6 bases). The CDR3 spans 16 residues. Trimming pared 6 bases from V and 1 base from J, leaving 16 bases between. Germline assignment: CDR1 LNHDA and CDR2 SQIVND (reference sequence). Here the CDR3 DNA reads TGTGCCAGTAGGCTTACCGGGACACTGAGCAATCAGCCCCAGCATTTT. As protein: CASRLTGTLSNQPQHF.

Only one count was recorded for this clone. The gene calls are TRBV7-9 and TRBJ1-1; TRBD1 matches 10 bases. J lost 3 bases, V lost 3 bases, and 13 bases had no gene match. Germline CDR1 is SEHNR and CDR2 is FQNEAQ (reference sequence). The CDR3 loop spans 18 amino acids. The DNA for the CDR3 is TGTGCCAGCAGCTTTTTGACTGGACAGGGGGTTGAGGACACTGAAGCTTTCTTT. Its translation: CASSFLTGQGVEDTEAFF.

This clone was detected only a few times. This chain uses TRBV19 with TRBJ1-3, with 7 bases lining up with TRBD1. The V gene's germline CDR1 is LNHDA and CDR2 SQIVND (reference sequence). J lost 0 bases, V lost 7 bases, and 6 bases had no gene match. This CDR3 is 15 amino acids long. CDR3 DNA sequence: TGTGCCAGTACCGAGACAGGGAACTCTGGAAACACCATATATTTT. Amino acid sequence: CASTETGNSGNTIYF.

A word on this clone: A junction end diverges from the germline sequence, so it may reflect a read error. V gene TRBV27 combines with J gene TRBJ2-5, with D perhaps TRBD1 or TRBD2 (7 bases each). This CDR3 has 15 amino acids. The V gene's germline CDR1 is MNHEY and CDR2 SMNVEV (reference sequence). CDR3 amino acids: CASLPGGAYQGTQYF. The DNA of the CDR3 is TGTGCCAGCCTGCCAGGGGGGGCGTACCAAGGGACCCAGTACTTC.

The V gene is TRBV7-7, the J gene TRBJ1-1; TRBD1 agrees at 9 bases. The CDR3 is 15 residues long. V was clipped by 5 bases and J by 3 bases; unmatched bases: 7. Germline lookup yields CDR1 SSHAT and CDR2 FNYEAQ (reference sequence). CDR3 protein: CASSPGTGRDTEAFF. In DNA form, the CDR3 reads TGTGCCAGCAGCCCGGGGACAGGGCGTGACACTGAAGCTTTCTTT.

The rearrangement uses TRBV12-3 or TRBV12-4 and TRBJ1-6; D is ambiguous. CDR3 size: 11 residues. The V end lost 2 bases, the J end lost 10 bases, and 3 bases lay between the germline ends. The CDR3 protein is CASSLSSPLHF. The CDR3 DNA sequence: TGTGCCAGCAGTTTATCCTCACCCCTCCACTTT.

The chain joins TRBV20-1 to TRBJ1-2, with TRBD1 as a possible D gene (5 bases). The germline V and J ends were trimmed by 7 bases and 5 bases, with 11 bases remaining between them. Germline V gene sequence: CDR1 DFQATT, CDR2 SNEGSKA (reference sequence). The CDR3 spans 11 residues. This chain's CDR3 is CSGSGLYGYTF. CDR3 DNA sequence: TGCAGTGGTTCGGGACTTTATGGCTACACCTTC.

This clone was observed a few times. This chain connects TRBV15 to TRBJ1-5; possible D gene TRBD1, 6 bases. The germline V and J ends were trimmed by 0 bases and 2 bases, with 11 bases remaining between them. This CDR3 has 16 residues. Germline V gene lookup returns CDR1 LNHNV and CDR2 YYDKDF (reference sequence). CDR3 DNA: TGTGCCACCAGCAGAGATAGGGGGTCTGGCAATCAGCCCCAGCATTTT. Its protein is CATSRDRGSGNQPQHF.

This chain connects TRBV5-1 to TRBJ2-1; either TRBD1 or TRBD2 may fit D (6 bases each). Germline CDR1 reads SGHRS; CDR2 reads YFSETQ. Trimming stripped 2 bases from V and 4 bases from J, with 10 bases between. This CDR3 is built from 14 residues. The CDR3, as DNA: TGCGCCAGCAGCTTAGGGGGGCGTTACAATGAGCAGTTCTTC. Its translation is CASSLGGRYNEQFF.

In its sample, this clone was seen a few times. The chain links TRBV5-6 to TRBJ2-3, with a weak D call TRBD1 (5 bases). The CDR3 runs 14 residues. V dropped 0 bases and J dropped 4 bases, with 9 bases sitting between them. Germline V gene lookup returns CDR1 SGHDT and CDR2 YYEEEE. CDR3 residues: CASSLGQGSDTQYF. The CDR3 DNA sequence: TGTGCCAGCAGCTTGGGGCAGGGTTCAGATACGCAGTATTTT.

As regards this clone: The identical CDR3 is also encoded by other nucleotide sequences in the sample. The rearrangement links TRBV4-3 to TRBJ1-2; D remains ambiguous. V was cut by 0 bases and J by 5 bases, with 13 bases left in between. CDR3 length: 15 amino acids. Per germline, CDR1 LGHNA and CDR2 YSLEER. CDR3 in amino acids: CASSQDGGTAYGYTF. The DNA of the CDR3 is TGCGCCAGCAGCCAAGATGGAGGCACAGCTTATGGCTACACCTTC.

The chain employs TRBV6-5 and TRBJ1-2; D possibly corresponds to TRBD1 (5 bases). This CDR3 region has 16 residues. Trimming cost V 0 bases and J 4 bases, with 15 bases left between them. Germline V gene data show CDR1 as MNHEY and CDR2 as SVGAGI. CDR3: CASSYSLPLDSYGYTF. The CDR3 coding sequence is TGTGCCAGCAGTTACTCGTTACCTTTAGACAGCTATGGCTACACCTTC.